This TCR beta chain derives from a study of T cells in Graves' hyperthyroidism and ophthalmopathy. It was RNA transcripts that yielded the amplified TCR beta CDR3 regions. The TCR CDR3 first-round RT-PCR relied on the HTBI primer set. A single record per CDR3 protein comes from TCRdb applying MiXCR to the multiplex PCR reads. This table holds hundreds of thousands of distinct CDR3 sequences, around 16% found once. Thyroid ultrasound, orbital computed tomography, clinical symptoms, and serum thyroxine and TRAb underpinned diagnoses. Germline-derived CDR1 and CDR2 are SNHLY and FYNNEI. V lost 11 bases, J lost 2 bases, and 16 bases lay in between. This CDR3 has 14 amino acids. This clonotype came up many times.

This sequence was found in a woman under 30 with Graves' hyperthyroidism that later progressed to Graves' ophthalmopathy. The sequencing sample was made of blood. The chain is built from TRBV2 and TRBJ1-5; D is unresolved. The CDR3 protein is CASSGDGGNQPQHF. CDR3 in DNA: TGTGCCTCCAGCGGGGATGGGGGCAATCAGCCCCAGCATTTT.